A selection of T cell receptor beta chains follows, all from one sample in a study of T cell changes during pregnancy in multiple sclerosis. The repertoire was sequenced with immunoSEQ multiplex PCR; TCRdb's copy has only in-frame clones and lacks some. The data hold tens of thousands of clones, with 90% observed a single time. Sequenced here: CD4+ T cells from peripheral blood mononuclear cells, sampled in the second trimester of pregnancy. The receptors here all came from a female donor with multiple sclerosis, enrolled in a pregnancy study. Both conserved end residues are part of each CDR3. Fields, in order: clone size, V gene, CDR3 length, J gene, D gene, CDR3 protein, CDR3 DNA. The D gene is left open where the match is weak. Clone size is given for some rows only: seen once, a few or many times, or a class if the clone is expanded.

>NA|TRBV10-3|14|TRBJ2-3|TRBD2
CATARLAGEDTQYF
TGTGCCACCGCGAGGCTAGCGGGAGAAGATACGCAGTATTTT
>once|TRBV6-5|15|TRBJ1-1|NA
CASSFTGIQGTEAFF
TGTGCCAGCAGTTTTACAGGGATACAGGGCACTGAAGCTTTCTTT
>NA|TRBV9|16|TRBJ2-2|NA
CASSVGAGPNTGELFF
TGTGCCAGCAGCGTAGGGGCAGGGCCGAACACCGGGGAGCTGTTTTTT
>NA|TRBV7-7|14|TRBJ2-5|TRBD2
CASSRTSGRETQYF
TGTGCTAGCAGCCGGACTAGCGGGAGGGAGACCCAGTACTTC
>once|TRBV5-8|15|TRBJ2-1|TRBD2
CASSRGAGTNNEQFF
TGTGCCAGCAGCCGAGGGGCCGGGACTAACAATGAGCAGTTCTTC
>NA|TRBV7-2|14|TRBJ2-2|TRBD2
CASSTSGVGGELFF
TGTGCCAGCAGTACTAGCGGAGTGGGCGGGGAGCTGTTTTTT
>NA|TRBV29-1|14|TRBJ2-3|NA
CSARRGIGADTQYF
TGCAGCGCCCGACGGGGGATTGGTGCAGATACGCAGTATTTT
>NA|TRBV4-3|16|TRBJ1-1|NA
CASSQEAPGKNTEAFF
TGCGCCAGCAGCCAAGAAGCCCCGGGAAAGAACACTGAAGCTTTCTTT
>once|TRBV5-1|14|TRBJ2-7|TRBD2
CASSLASGKIEQYF
TGCGCCAGCAGCCTGGCTAGCGGGAAAATCGAGCAGTACTTC
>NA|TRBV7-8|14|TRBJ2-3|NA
CASSSGGRLDTQYF
TGTGCCAGCAGCTCAGGCGGGCGATTAGATACGCAGTATTTT
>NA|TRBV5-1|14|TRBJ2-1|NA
CASSNDGWTDEQFF
TGCGCCAGCAGCAACGACGGTTGGACAGATGAGCAGTTCTTC
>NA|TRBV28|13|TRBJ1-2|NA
CASSLGGNYGYTF
TGTGCCAGCAGTTTGGGCGGGAACTATGGCTACACCTTC
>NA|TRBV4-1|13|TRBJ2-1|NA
CASSARLVGEQFF
TGCGCCAGCAGCGCGCGGCTCGTCGGGGAGCAGTTCTTC
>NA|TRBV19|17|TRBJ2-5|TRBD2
CASSTRLAGVRSETQYF
TGTGCCAGTAGTACGAGACTAGCGGGAGTGCGTAGCGAGACCCAGTACTTC
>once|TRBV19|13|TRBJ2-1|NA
CASSVTGYNEQFF
TGTGCCAGTAGTGTGACTGGCTACAATGAGCAGTTCTTC
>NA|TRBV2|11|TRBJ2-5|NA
CASTLSETQYF
TGTGCCAGCACATTGTCCGAGACCCAGTACTTC
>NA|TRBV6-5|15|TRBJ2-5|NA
CASSSQGIMLETQYF
TGTGCCAGCAGTTCACAGGGTATAATGTTGGAGACCCAGTACTTC
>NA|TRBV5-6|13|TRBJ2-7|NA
CASSHDRTYEQYF
TGTGCCAGCAGCCACGACAGGACCTACGAGCAGTACTTC
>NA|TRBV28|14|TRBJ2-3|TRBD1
CASRAAGGTDTQYF
TGTGCCAGCAGGGCCGCAGGGGGTACAGATACGCAGTATTTT
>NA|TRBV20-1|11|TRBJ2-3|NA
CSGWRTDTQYF
TGCAGTGGCTGGCGGACAGATACGCAGTATTTT
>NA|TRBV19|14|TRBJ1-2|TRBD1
CASTIGSGGDGYTF
TGTGCCAGTACAATCGGGTCAGGGGGCGATGGCTACACCTTC
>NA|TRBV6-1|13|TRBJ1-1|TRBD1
CASGKDRGAEAFF
TGTGCCAGCGGGAAGGACAGGGGCGCTGAAGCTTTCTTT
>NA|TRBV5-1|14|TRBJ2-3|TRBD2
CASMPSGSADTQYF
TGCGCCAGCATGCCTAGCGGGAGTGCAGATACGCAGTATTTT
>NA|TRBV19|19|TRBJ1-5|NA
CASKQGSGRGAGSNQPQHF
TGTGCCAGTAAGCAGGGGTCGGGGAGGGGAGCGGGGAGCAATCAGCCCCAGCATTTT
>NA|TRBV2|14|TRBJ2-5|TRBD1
CASGGQGIGETQYF
TGTGCCAGCGGGGGACAGGGCATTGGAGAGACCCAGTACTTC
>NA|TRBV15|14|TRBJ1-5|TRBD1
CATSTDRGYQPQHF
TGTGCCACCAGCACCGACAGGGGGTACCAGCCCCAGCATTTT
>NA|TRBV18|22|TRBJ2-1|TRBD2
CASSPRVGDSATGTSGRDEQFF
TGTGCCAGCTCACCTCGGGTCGGTGACTCCGCAACCGGGACTAGCGGGAGGGATGAGCAGTTCTTC
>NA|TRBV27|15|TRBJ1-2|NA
CASSSLDGGRYGYTF
TGTGCCAGCAGTTCCCTTGACGGGGGGCGATATGGCTACACCTTC
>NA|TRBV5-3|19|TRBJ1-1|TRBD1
CARSLGLYRGGSMNTEAFF
TGTGCCAGAAGCTTGGGGCTGTACAGGGGGGGTTCGATGAACACTGAAGCTTTCTTT
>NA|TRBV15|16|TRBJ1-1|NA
CATSREVPGANTEAFF
TGTGCCACCAGCAGGGAAGTGCCAGGGGCAAACACTGAAGCTTTCTTT
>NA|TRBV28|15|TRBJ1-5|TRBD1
CASRSPGQGNQPQHF
TGTGCCAGCAGATCACCGGGACAGGGAAATCAGCCCCAGCATTTT
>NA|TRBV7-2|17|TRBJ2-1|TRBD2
CASSLQIRTSGGNEQFF
TGTGCCAGCAGCTTACAAATACGGACTAGCGGGGGTAATGAGCAGTTCTTC
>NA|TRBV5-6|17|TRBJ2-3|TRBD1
CASSLWSHRGPTDTQYF
TGTGCCAGCAGCTTGTGGTCACACAGGGGACCTACAGATACGCAGTATTTT
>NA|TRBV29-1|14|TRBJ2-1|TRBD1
CSVVNRGPYNEQFF
TGCAGCGTTGTGAACAGGGGGCCCTACAATGAGCAGTTCTTC
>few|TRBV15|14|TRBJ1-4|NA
CATSRGGSVEKLFF
TGTGCCACCAGCAGAGGAGGGAGTGTTGAAAAACTGTTTTTT
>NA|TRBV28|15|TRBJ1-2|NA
CASSLFLVSGDGYTF
TGTGCCAGCAGTTTGTTCTTGGTGTCAGGGGATGGCTACACCTTC
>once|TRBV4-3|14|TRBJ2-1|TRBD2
CASSLAGDYNEQFF
TGCGCCAGCAGCCTAGCGGGGGACTACAATGAGCAGTTCTTC
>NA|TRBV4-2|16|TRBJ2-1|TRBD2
CASSQGVTSGDNEQFF
TGTGCCAGCAGCCAAGGCGTGACTAGCGGTGACAATGAGCAGTTCTTC
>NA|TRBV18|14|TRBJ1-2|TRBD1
CASSRVQGALGYTF
TGTGCCAGCTCACGGGTCCAGGGGGCGCTGGGCTACACCTTC
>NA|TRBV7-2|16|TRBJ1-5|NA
CASSAQNPGHNQPQHF
TGTGCCAGCAGCGCCCAGAATCCAGGGCACAATCAGCCCCAGCATTTT
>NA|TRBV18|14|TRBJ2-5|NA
CASSPLAGKGTQYF
TGTGCCAGCTCACCACTGGCGGGCAAAGGGACCCAGTACTTC